Listed below are T cell receptor beta chains from one sample, sequenced in a study of human T cells and chemical hapten exposure. TCRdb used MiXCR to reprocess the RACE reads, holding one entry per CDR3 protein. The data contain nearly 80,000 distinct CDR3 sequences, approximately 10% of them singletons. Sequenced here: whole blood, sampled in connection with sensitization to the hapten diphenylcyclopropenone (DPC). These receptors all come from a woman aged 50 to 65 with alopecia areata. Some clones in this sample may be carry-over from other donors' samples. CDR3s include the opening cysteine and the closing phenylalanine or tryptophan. The D gene is left open where the match is weak. Rows may omit the clone size; those that give it use once, few, many or a size class.

>TRBJ1-1|NA|TRBV29-1|14|TRBD1
TGCAGCGTTCGTCCCGGGACAGGGGGGACTGAAGCTTTCTTT
CSVRPGTGGTEAFF
>TRBJ2-1|many|TRBV11-2|15|NA
TGTGCCAGCAGCGGGTGGGAGTCGGCCTACAATGAGCAGTTCTTC
CASSGWESAYNEQFF
>TRBJ2-2|many|TRBV24-1|14|NA
TGTGCCACCAGTGGAGGGGGTGGCACCGGGGAGCTGTTTTTT
CATSGGGGTGELFF
>TRBJ1-6|NA|TRBV14|14|NA
TGTGCCAGCAGATGGGGGAATGGAAATTCACCCCTCCACTTT
CASRWGNGNSPLHF
>TRBJ2-1|few|TRBV20-1|14|TRBD2
TGCAGTGCTTCTAGCGGGAGGGCCTACAATGAGCAGTTCTTC
CSASSGRAYNEQFF
>TRBJ2-1|few|TRBV11-2|15|TRBD2
TGTGCCAGCAGCGCGCGCGGGAGTGGGGACAATGAGCAGTTCTTC
CASSARGSGDNEQFF
>TRBJ1-5|NA|TRBV20-1|15|NA
TGCAGTGCTAAAGAGGCACTCCGGGGCAGCGAGCCCCAGCATTTT
CSAKEALRGSEPQHF
>TRBJ1-6|NA|TRBV21-1|16|NA
TGTGCCACCTATCTTCTCGGGGCGGGACTGAATTCACCCCTCCACTTT
CATYLLGAGLNSPLHF
>TRBJ2-5|NA|TRBV7-9|15|TRBD1
TGTGCCAGCAGCTCACCGACAGGGGGTTTAGAGACCCAGTACTTC
CASSSPTGGLETQYF
>TRBJ2-7|NA|TRBV4-2|16|TRBD1
TGTGCCAGCAGCCAAGCCGGGACAGGGTATACCTACGAGCAGTACTTC
CASSQAGTGYTYEQYF
>TRBJ1-1|NA|TRBV29-1|15|NA
TGCAGCGTTCGGTTCCGTCTCGCTATGAACACTGAAGCTTTCTTT
CSVRFRLAMNTEAFF
>TRBJ1-6|NA|TRBV6-5|13|NA
TGTGCCAGCAGTTACTCAAGGAATTCACCCCTCCACTTT
CASSYSRNSPLHF
>TRBJ2-2|NA|TRBV11-2|13|NA
TGTGCCAGCAGCTTTATCCGGACCGGGGAGCTGTTTTTT
CASSFIRTGELFF
>TRBJ2-2|many|TRBV11-2|14|NA
TGTGCCAGCACCGAAGGGATGAGCACCGGGGAGCTGTTTTTT
CASTEGMSTGELFF
>TRBJ1-1|few|TRBV6-1|11|NA
TGTGCCAGCAGTACCACGGGTGAAGCTTTCTTT
CASSTTGEAFF
>TRBJ2-5|NA|TRBV11-2|14|NA
TGTGCCAGCAGCTTACTGTGGGCCCAAGAGACCCAGTACTTC
CASSLLWAQETQYF
>TRBJ2-7|NA|TRBV6-5|13|NA
TGTGCCAGCAGTTCTCAATCTCGATCGGAGCAGTACTTC
CASSSQSRSEQYF
>TRBJ1-1|few|TRBV20-1|14|TRBD1
TGCAGTGCTAGAGTACAGGGGGCGCCCACTGAAGCTTTCTTT
CSARVQGAPTEAFF
>TRBJ2-1|few|TRBV3-1|14|TRBD2
TGTGCCAGCAGCCAAGACCAACTAGCGAATGAGCAGTTCTTC
CASSQDQLANEQFF
>TRBJ2-1|few|TRBV9|15|TRBD2
TGTGCCAGCAGCGTAGGGTCTAGCGGGCCCAATGAGCAGTTCTTC
CASSVGSSGPNEQFF
>TRBJ2-1|NA|TRBV7-2|15|NA
TGTGCCAGCAGCTTAGAACTAACCCCCCACAATGAGCAGTTCTTC
CASSLELTPHNEQFF
>TRBJ1-3|NA|TRBV20-1|13|TRBD1
TGCAGTGCAGAGCAGGGGGTTGGAAACACCATATATTTT
CSAEQGVGNTIYF
>TRBJ1-4|NA|TRBV4-1|16|TRBD1
TGCGCCAGCAGCCACCACGGAAGGGGGCACGGTGAAAAACTGTTTTTT
CASSHHGRGHGEKLFF
>TRBJ1-5|NA|TRBV18|15|NA
TGTGCCAGCTCACCACGGAACAGGGGCAATCAGCCCCAGCATTTT
CASSPRNRGNQPQHF
>TRBJ2-7|few|TRBV29-1|11|NA
TGCAGCGGGCGGGGTCCCTACGAGCAGTACTTC
CSGRGPYEQYF
>TRBJ1-3|NA|TRBV7-9|14|NA
TGTGCCAGCAGCTTAGGGTGGGCTGGAAACACCATATATTTT
CASSLGWAGNTIYF
>TRBJ2-2|many|TRBV7-9|16|TRBD1
TGTGCCAGCAGCAGAGGACAGGGGGCGAAGACCGGGGAGCTGTTTTTT
CASSRGQGAKTGELFF
>TRBJ2-7|NA|TRBV3-1|14|NA
TGTGCCAGCAGCTTCGGACTCGTCTCCTACGAGCAGTACTTC
CASSFGLVSYEQYF
>TRBJ2-5|few|TRBV20-1|14|NA
TGCAGTGCTGCGGAAGGGCGCGGAGAAGAGACCCAGTACTTC
CSAAEGRGEETQYF
>TRBJ1-1|medium-sized|TRBV25-1|14|NA
TGTGCCAGCAGTGATACCTCGGTTCCCCGGCGAGCTTTCTTT
CASSDTSVPRRAFF
>TRBJ2-1|NA|TRBV5-1|11|NA
TGCGCCAGCAGCGCCGCAAATGAGCAGTTCTTC
CASSAANEQFF
>TRBJ2-7|few|TRBV12-3/TRBV12-4|14|TRBD2
TGTGCCAGCAGTTTGTCAGCGGGAGCCTTGGAGCAGTACTTC
CASSLSAGALEQYF
>TRBJ2-3|few|TRBV6-2/TRBV6-3|17|TRBD2
TGTGCCAGCAGTTGGCCTGGGACTAGCGGATTCACAGATACGCAGTATTTT
CASSWPGTSGFTDTQYF
>TRBJ2-1|few|TRBV3-1|14|NA
TGTGCCAGCAGCCAACCCGACGCTTACAATGAGCAGTTCTTC
CASSQPDAYNEQFF
>TRBJ2-4|few|TRBV21-1|14|NA
TGTGCCAGCAGCATAAGGGAAACCAAAAACATTCAGTACTTC
CASSIRETKNIQYF
>TRBJ2-2|NA|TRBV29-1|15|TRBD2
TGCAGCGTTGCTGGGACTAGCGGGAGAGGCGGGGAGCTGTTTTTT
CSVAGTSGRGGELFF
>TRBJ2-1|few|TRBV7-2|15|TRBD2
TGTGCCAGCAGCCGCGGGACTAGCCCCTACAATGAGCAGTTCTTC
CASSRGTSPYNEQFF
>TRBJ1-5|many|TRBV6-1|13|NA
TGTGCCAGCCTTGGACATAACAATCAGCCCCAGCATTTT
CASLGHNNQPQHF
>TRBJ2-1|NA|TRBV18|17|TRBD2
TGTGCCAGCTCACCTCCGGGACTAGCGGGAGTTATGAATGAGCAGTTCTTC
CASSPPGLAGVMNEQFF
>TRBJ1-4|few|TRBV7-3|13|NA
TGTGCCAGCTCGTGGGGTCCTAATGAAAAACTGTTTTTT
CASSWGPNEKLFF
>TRBJ1-6|few|TRBV20-1|15|NA
TGCAGTGCTAGAGACCAGGGTCCGGGGAATTCACCCCTCCACTTT
CSARDQGPGNSPLHF
>TRBJ2-7|many|TRBV2|14|TRBD2
TGTGCCAGCCGAACTAGCGGGAGCTCCTACGAGCAGTACTTC
CASRTSGSSYEQYF
>TRBJ2-3|few|TRBV20-1|16|TRBD2
TGCAGTGCTTTTTTCACCCTAGCGGGGCCCGTCAATACGCAGTATTTT
CSAFFTLAGPVNTQYF
>TRBJ2-1|NA|TRBV28|17|TRBD2
TGTGCCAGCAGTTTGACCCGCCTAGCGGGAGAGTACAATGAGCAGTTCTTC
CASSLTRLAGEYNEQFF
>TRBJ1-5|few|TRBV19|16|NA
TGTGCCAGTAGTATAGGGACAGCATATAGCAATCAGCCCCAGCATTTT
CASSIGTAYSNQPQHF
>TRBJ1-1|many|TRBV29-1|10|NA
TGCAGCGTTGGGCACCTTGAAGCTTTCTTT
CSVGHLEAFF
>TRBJ1-1|many|TRBV6-5|14|NA
TGTGCCAGCACCGCCGAGGGGCGCGGCACTGAAGCTTTCTTT
CASTAEGRGTEAFF
>TRBJ1-1|few|TRBV3-1|13|TRBD1
TGTGCCAGCAGCTTGGGGACAGGGTCTGAAGCTTTCTTT
CASSLGTGSEAFF
>TRBJ2-1|NA|TRBV5-1|15|TRBD1
TGCGCCAGCAGAGCATCCGGGACAGGTTACAATGAGCAGTTCTTC
CASRASGTGYNEQFF
>TRBJ2-3|many|TRBV12-3/TRBV12-4|13|NA
TGTGCCAGCAGTTTAGACGAGGGGGATACGCAGTATTTT
CASSLDEGDTQYF
>TRBJ2-2|few|TRBV20-1|13|TRBD1
TGCAGTGCTAACAGGGGAAACACCGGGGAGCTGTTTTTT
CSANRGNTGELFF
>TRBJ2-5|NA|TRBV20-1|14|NA
TGCAGTGCTAGGGAAGGGCGGGGCCAAGAGACCCAGTACTTC
CSAREGRGQETQYF
>TRBJ2-7|NA|TRBV10-1|13|NA
TGCGCCAGCAGTGACCACCCGGCCTACGAGCAGTACTTC
CASSDHPAYEQYF
>TRBJ2-7|NA|TRBV10-3|14|NA
TGTGCCATCACCCCGAGAGAGGGGATGTACGAGCAGTACTTC
CAITPREGMYEQYF